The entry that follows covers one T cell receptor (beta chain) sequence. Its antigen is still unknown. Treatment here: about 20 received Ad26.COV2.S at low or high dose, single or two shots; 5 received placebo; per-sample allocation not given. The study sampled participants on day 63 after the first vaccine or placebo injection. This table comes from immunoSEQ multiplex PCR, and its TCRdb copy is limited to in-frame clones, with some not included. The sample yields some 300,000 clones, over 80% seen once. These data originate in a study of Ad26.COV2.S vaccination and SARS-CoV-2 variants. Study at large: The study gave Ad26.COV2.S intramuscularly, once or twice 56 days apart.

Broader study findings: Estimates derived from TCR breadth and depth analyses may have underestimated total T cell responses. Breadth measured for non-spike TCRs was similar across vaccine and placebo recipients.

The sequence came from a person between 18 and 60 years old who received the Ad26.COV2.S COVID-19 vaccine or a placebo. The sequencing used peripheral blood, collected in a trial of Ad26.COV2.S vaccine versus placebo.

The CDR3: CASSTIRGGGYGYTF. The CDR3 region has the DNA TGTGCCAGCAGCACTATCAGGGGAGGAGGATATGGCTACACCTTC. This chain uses TRBV28 with TRBJ1-2; D might be TRBD1 (6 bases). The CDR3 contains 15 residues. Trimming took off 6 bases at V and 5 bases at J, with 19 bases between the two ends. The germline gives CDR1 MDHEN, CDR2 SYDVKM.